These 17 T cell receptor beta chains originate from one sample sequenced in a study of blood T cell repertoires in COVID-19. Repertoires were generated with immunoSEQ multiplex PCR, while TCRdb's copy carries only in-frame clones and drops some. The data hold 80,000 to 90,000 clones, with roughly four fifths observed a single time. Sequenced: peripheral blood. These receptors were collected from an elderly woman with acute or convalescent COVID-19.

V gene TRBV7-2 combines with J gene TRBJ1-2; 8 positions agree with TRBD1. Germline V gene data show CDR1 as SGHTA and CDR2 as FQGNSA. The CDR3 runs 16 residues. After removal of 1 base from V and 8 bases from J, the junction contained 12 bases not matched to a gene. CDR3 sequence reads: CASSLVSQGAHGGYTF. For the CDR3, the DNA is TGTGCCAGCAGCTTAGTTAGCCAGGGGGCACACGGAGGCTACACCTTC.

The rearrangement uses TRBV12-3 or TRBV12-4 and TRBJ1-2, with TRBD1 matching 12 bases. Trimming removed 3 bases from V and 8 bases from J; junction bases left unmatched: 1. The CDR3 spans 13 residues. In nucleotides, the CDR3 is TGTGCCAGCAGTTTGGGACAGGGGGCCGGCTACACCTTC. It codes for CASSLGQGAGYTF.

The chain links TRBV27 to TRBJ2-1, with TRBD1 as a possible D gene (5 bases). Per the germline V gene, CDR1 is MNHEY and CDR2 is SMNVEV (reference sequence). Trimming removed 6 bases at V and 0 bases at J, with 12 bases between. The length of the CDR3 is 15 residues. In DNA form, the CDR3 reads TGTGCCAGCAGCTCCGTTAGGGGCTCCTACAATGAGCAGTTCTTC. This encodes CASSSVRGSYNEQFF.

This chain uses TRBV3-1 (or the pseudogene TRBV3-2) with TRBJ1-2; 7 bases are a match to TRBD1. V dropped 6 bases and J dropped 8; count of bases not matched to a gene: 12. Germline CDR1 LGHDT, CDR2 YNNKEL (reference sequence). The CDR3 spans 14 residues. The CDR3 region has the DNA TGTGCCAGCAGTCCCGGGACAGAACCTTTCGGCTACACCTTC. Translated, it gives CASSPGTEPFGYTF.

The chain links TRBV6-6 to TRBJ2-7; TRBD2 agrees at 8 bases. Looked up from germline, CDR1 is MNHNY and CDR2 is SVGAGI (reference sequence). CDR3 length: 14 amino acids. Trimming took 5 bases from V and 5 from J; bases not matched to a gene: 8. CDR3 in DNA: TGTGCCAGCAGTATAGCGGGGATCATCGACGAGCAGTACTTC. This gives the protein CASSIAGIIDEQYF.

This rearrangement joins TRBV7-9 to TRBJ1-6; D not resolved. The length of the CDR3 is 12 residues. CDR1 and CDR2 from the germline V gene are SEHNR and FQNEAQ (reference sequence). With 4 bases removed from V and 7 bases from J, the gap between germline ends came to 5 bases. The CDR3 reads CASSSQNSPLHF. In DNA, the CDR3 is TGTGCCAGCAGCTCCCAGAATTCACCCCTCCACTTT.

The V and J genes are TRBV7-2 and TRBJ2-5; 10 bases align to TRBD1. Germline V lookup: CDR1 SGHTA, CDR2 FQGNSA. The CDR3 sequence is 14 residues long. With 3 bases clipped from V and 4 bases from J, the junction kept 2 bases outside the gene matches. The chain's CDR3 is CASSLGQGTETQYF. The CDR3, as DNA: TGTGCCAGCAGCTTGGGACAGGGGACAGAGACCCAGTACTTC.

This chain joins TRBV6-1 and TRBJ1-3; maybe TRBD1 (6 bases). The CDR3 runs 18 residues. Looked up from germline, CDR1 is MNHNS and CDR2 is SASEGT. V was clipped by 0 bases and J by 4 bases, with 19 bases between them. The DNA for the CDR3 is TGTGCCAGCAGTGAAGCCTTGAGGCAGGGGTGGTCGGGAAACACCATATATTTT. Its protein is CASSEALRQGWSGNTIYF.

The chain recombines TRBV19 with TRBJ2-1, with 14 bases that match TRBD2. V trimming: 4 bases; J trimming: 4 bases; junction bases outside the gene matches: 12. This CDR3 has 19 residues. Per the germline V gene, CDR1 is LNHDA and CDR2 is SQIVND (reference sequence). CDR3 sequence reads: CASSTPGLAGVRRYNEQFF. The CDR3 bases are TGTGCCAGTAGTACGCCGGGACTAGCGGGAGTTCGAAGATACAATGAGCAGTTCTTC.

This chain joins TRBV28 and TRBJ2-1; the D is unclear. Germline lookup yields CDR1 MDHEN and CDR2 SYDVKM. V lost 1 base, J lost 5 bases, and 9 bases lay in between. This CDR3 has 14 amino acids. The CDR3 protein is CASSLLVGDNEQFF. The CDR3 DNA follows: TGTGCCAGCAGTTTATTAGTAGGAGACAATGAGCAGTTCTTC.

The chain couples TRBV7-8 to TRBJ1-6, with 8 positions matching TRBD1. Germline V CDR1 and CDR2: SGHVS, FQNEAQ. With 6 bases clipped from V and 10 bases from J, the junction kept 8 bases outside the gene matches. There are 14 residues in the CDR3. The CDR3 sequence is CASRLDRASSPLHF. The DNA of the CDR3 is TGTGCCAGCAGATTGGACAGGGCATCCTCACCCCTCCACTTT.

The rearrangement links TRBV3-1 (or the pseudogene TRBV3-2) to TRBJ2-1, with TRBD2 matching over 8 bases. The germline V gene encodes CDR1 LGHDT and CDR2 YNNKEL (reference sequence). V shed 4 bases, J shed 3 bases, and the junction held 2 bases outside the gene matches. The CDR3 is 14 residues long. CDR3 residues: CASSLSGGYNEQFF. The CDR3 nucleotides are TGTGCCAGCAGCCTAAGCGGGGGCTACAATGAGCAGTTCTTC.

This clone was picked up one time. The chain has TRBV7-9 and TRBJ2-2; D perhaps matches TRBD1 (11 bases). V lost 4 bases, J lost 1 base, and 22 bases lay in between. Germline CDR1 and CDR2: SEHNR and FQNEAQ (reference sequence). The CDR3 has 19 amino acids. This chain's CDR3 is CASSSDRGRTSGNTGELFF. For the CDR3, the DNA is TGTGCCAGCAGCTCGGACAGGGGGCGGACTAGCGGGAACACCGGGGAGCTGTTTTTT.

V gene TRBV19 combines with J gene TRBJ2-3; TRBD2 matches 11 bases. CDR3 length: 16 residues. Unmatched junction bases numbered 5, after V lost 4 bases and J lost 2 bases. The germline V gene encodes CDR1 LNHDA and CDR2 SQIVND (reference sequence). The CDR3 sequence is CASSNTSGRTTDTQYF. The DNA for the CDR3 is TGTGCCAGTAGTAACACTAGCGGGAGAACCACAGATACGCAGTATTTT.

This clone has only a few counts. The rearrangement uses TRBV5-1 and TRBJ2-1; 7 bases match TRBD2. The germline gives CDR1 SGHRS, CDR2 YFSETQ. This CDR3 region has 14 residues. The V and J ends lost 6 bases and 4 bases, in that order; junction bases with no gene match: 7. In DNA, the CDR3 is TGCGCCAGCACCTTAGAGCGGGGATACAATGAGCAGTTCTTC. Protein product: CASTLERGYNEQFF.

J is TRBJ2-1 and V is TRBV6-5; 9 bases match TRBD2. There are 15 residues in the CDR3. J was trimmed by 3 bases and V by 5 bases; bases with no gene match: 5. Per germline, CDR1 MNHEY and CDR2 SVGAGI. In DNA form, the CDR3 reads TGTGCCAGCAGTATTAGCGGGAGTGACTACAATGAGCAGTTCTTC. Translated, it gives CASSISGSDYNEQFF.

The rearrangement uses TRBV29-1 and TRBJ2-3, with 8 bases lining up with TRBD1. V lost 7 bases, J lost 4 bases, and 4 bases stayed unmatched. The CDR3 sequence is 12 residues long. CDR1 and CDR2 from the germline V gene are SQVTM and ANQGSEA. CDR3 coding DNA: TGCAGCGGAGACAGGGGCTCAGATACGCAGTATTTT. Its translation: CSGDRGSDTQYF.